Included here is one T cell receptor beta chain sequence, with context. Its antigen is unidentified. This record comes from a study of OX40 agonist ivuxolimab in advanced cancers. Study as a whole: At doses from 0.01 to 10 mg/kg, patients were given intravenous ivuxolimab every 2 weeks. Partial responses were seen in three patients, one with hepatocellular carcinoma and two with cutaneous melanoma.

Samples were taken at baseline and on day 1 of cycles 4 and 7. Libraries were prepared by immunoSEQ multiplex PCR; TCRdb keeps only in-frame clonotypes and omits some of them. In the table there are 38,000 or so clones, about 89% of which are singletons. V shed 3 bases, J shed 2 bases, and the junction held 2 bases outside the gene matches. Germline lookup yields CDR1 SGHKS and CDR2 YYEKEE (reference sequence). The CDR3 sequence is 14 residues long. Overall study findings and caveats: Researchers did not establish what antigens the expanded peripheral T cells target.

This sequence was found in an adult with an advanced solid tumor such as melanoma, head and neck, liver or kidney cancer. The sequenced sample was CD4+ or CD8+ T cells sorted from blood, obtained in a trial of the OX40 agonist ivuxolimab. The chain carries TRBV5-5 and TRBJ1-2, with 9 bases aligning to TRBD1. Here the CDR3 DNA reads TGTGCCAGCAGCTACGGGACAGGGAACTATGGCTACACCTTC. It encodes CASSYGTGNYGYTF.